Listed below are T cell receptor beta chains from one sample, sequenced in a study of T-cell memory formation after mild COVID-19. TCRdb ran MiXCR on the 5' RACE reads and lists one entry per CDR3 protein. The sample holds fewer than 700,000 distinct CDR3 sequences; less than 25% are singletons and the top ten take 8.4%. The specimen sequenced was PBMCs or a T cell subset sorted from them (not recorded which). Receptors originate from an adult woman who had mild COVID-19 (a few samples of this study predate the infection). Cell type and time point are not known. Both conserved end residues are part of each CDR3. The D gene is left open where the match is weak. Some rows mark clone size as missing; the rest say once, few, many or name a class of expanded clone.

j_gene: TRBJ1-2; v_gene: TRBV12-3/TRBV12-4; abundance: few; d_gene: TRBD1; CDR3aa: CASSPRTGAGGYTF; CDR3nt: TGTGCCAGCAGTCCCCGGACAGGGGCTGGCGGCTACACCTTC
j_gene: TRBJ2-3; v_gene: TRBV7-3; abundance: few; d_gene: TRBD2; CDR3aa: CASSLGLASSTDTQYF; CDR3nt: TGTGCCAGCAGCTTGGGACTAGCGTCTAGCACAGATACGCAGTATTTT
j_gene: TRBJ2-2; v_gene: TRBV11-2; abundance: .; d_gene: .; CDR3aa: CASSPRVGKSGELFF; CDR3nt: TGTGCCAGCAGCCCGCGGGTCGGGAAGTCCGGGGAGCTGTTTTTT
j_gene: TRBJ2-7; v_gene: TRBV20-1; abundance: .; d_gene: TRBD2; CDR3aa: CSAGTSGRTYGQYF; CDR3nt: TGCAGTGCTGGTACTAGCGGGAGAACTTACGGGCAGTACTTC
j_gene: TRBJ2-7; v_gene: TRBV15; abundance: .; d_gene: TRBD1; CDR3aa: CATRRDRVQEQYF; CDR3nt: TGTGCCACCAGACGGGACAGGGTACAAGAGCAGTACTTC
j_gene: TRBJ2-5; v_gene: TRBV11-2; abundance: .; d_gene: .; CDR3aa: CASSLDKWKTQYF; CDR3nt: TGTGCCAGCAGCTTAGATAAGTGGAAGACCCAGTACTTC
j_gene: TRBJ2-3; v_gene: TRBV5-1; abundance: many; d_gene: TRBD1; CDR3aa: CASSSDRVSTDTQYF; CDR3nt: TGCGCCAGCAGCTCCGACAGGGTTAGCACAGATACGCAGTATTTT
j_gene: TRBJ2-1; v_gene: TRBV14; abundance: .; d_gene: TRBD2; CDR3aa: CASSQVYSGGYNEQFF; CDR3nt: TGTGCCAGCAGCCAAGTTTACAGCGGGGGCTACAATGAGCAGTTCTTC
j_gene: TRBJ2-1; v_gene: TRBV3-1; abundance: many; d_gene: .; CDR3aa: CASSQGRREQFF; CDR3nt: TGTGCCAGCAGCCAAGGGCGTCGTGAGCAGTTCTTC
j_gene: TRBJ2-7; v_gene: TRBV5-1; abundance: .; d_gene: TRBD2; CDR3aa: CASSLTSGSLYF; CDR3nt: TGCGCCAGCAGCTTGACTAGCGGGAGTTTATACTTC
j_gene: TRBJ2-7; v_gene: TRBV27; abundance: .; d_gene: TRBD1; CDR3aa: CASSLLGQGAHEQYF; CDR3nt: TGTGCCAGCAGTTTATTGGGACAGGGGGCCCACGAGCAGTACTTC
j_gene: TRBJ1-1; v_gene: TRBV30; abundance: few; d_gene: .; CDR3aa: CAWSGQLNTEAFF; CDR3nt: TGTGCCTGGAGTGGGCAGCTGAACACTGAAGCTTTCTTT
j_gene: TRBJ1-6; v_gene: TRBV7-2; abundance: .; d_gene: TRBD1; CDR3aa: CASSLGQGGFSPLHF; CDR3nt: TGTGCCAGCAGCTTAGGACAGGGGGGCTTTTCACCCCTCCACTTT
j_gene: TRBJ2-3; v_gene: TRBV12-3/TRBV12-4; abundance: many; d_gene: TRBD2; CDR3aa: CASSLLAGLPDTQYF; CDR3nt: TGTGCCAGCAGTTTGCTAGCGGGGTTACCAGATACGCAGTATTTT
j_gene: TRBJ1-3; v_gene: TRBV7-9; abundance: few; d_gene: .; CDR3aa: CASSLAGQASPSGNTIYF; CDR3nt: TGTGCCAGCAGTTTAGCGGGGCAGGCAAGCCCCTCTGGAAACACCATATATTTT
j_gene: TRBJ2-7; v_gene: TRBV20-1; abundance: few; d_gene: TRBD1; CDR3aa: CSARFRDRAYEQYF; CDR3nt: TGCAGTGCTCGATTCCGGGACAGGGCCTACGAGCAGTACTTC
j_gene: TRBJ2-3; v_gene: TRBV2; abundance: .; d_gene: .; CDR3aa: CASSEVSDTQYF; CDR3nt: TGTGCCAGCAGTGAAGTTTCAGATACGCAGTATTTT
j_gene: TRBJ1-4; v_gene: TRBV5-5; abundance: .; d_gene: .; CDR3aa: CASSYGLNEKLFF; CDR3nt: TGTGCCAGCAGCTATGGCCTTAATGAAAAACTGTTTTTT
j_gene: TRBJ1-2; v_gene: TRBV24-1; abundance: .; d_gene: .; CDR3aa: CATSDLRQWQGKSRGYTF; CDR3nt: TGTGCCACCAGTGATTTGCGGCAATGGCAGGGGAAGTCGAGAGGCTACACCTTC
j_gene: TRBJ2-7; v_gene: TRBV20-1; abundance: .; d_gene: .; CDR3aa: CSARPRRGEYPLISYEQYF; CDR3nt: TGCAGTGCTAGACCGCGAAGGGGAGAATATCCCTTAATTTCCTACGAGCAGTACTTC
j_gene: TRBJ2-1; v_gene: TRBV11-3; abundance: .; d_gene: .; CDR3aa: CASSPTPGPNEQFF; CDR3nt: TGTGCCAGCAGCCCCACTCCCGGTCCCAATGAGCAGTTCTTC
j_gene: TRBJ2-1; v_gene: TRBV5-1; abundance: .; d_gene: .; CDR3aa: CASSLGGEAEQFF; CDR3nt: TGCGCCAGCAGCTTGGGGGGCGAGGCTGAGCAGTTCTTC
j_gene: TRBJ2-3; v_gene: TRBV12-3/TRBV12-4; abundance: few; d_gene: .; CDR3aa: CASSSQRGRPHTDTQYF; CDR3nt: TGTGCCAGCAGTTCGCAAAGGGGGAGGCCCCACACAGATACGCAGTATTTT
j_gene: TRBJ2-3; v_gene: TRBV7-7; abundance: many; d_gene: TRBD2; CDR3aa: CASSFGLGADTQYF; CDR3nt: TGTGCTAGCAGCTTCGGACTAGGAGCAGATACGCAGTATTTT
j_gene: TRBJ2-3; v_gene: TRBV7-8; abundance: .; d_gene: TRBD2; CDR3aa: CASSPRGGSSSTDTQYF; CDR3nt: TGTGCCAGCAGCCCACGCGGCGGGAGTTCTAGCACAGATACGCAGTATTTT
j_gene: TRBJ2-4; v_gene: TRBV12-3/TRBV12-4; abundance: .; d_gene: TRBD2; CDR3aa: CASSLRLAGGMDIQYF; CDR3nt: TGTGCCAGCAGTCTACGACTAGCGGGAGGTATGGACATTCAGTACTTC
j_gene: TRBJ1-5; v_gene: TRBV7-2; abundance: few; d_gene: .; CDR3aa: CASEDGSNQPQHF; CDR3nt: TGTGCCAGCGAAGACGGGAGCAATCAGCCCCAGCATTTT
j_gene: TRBJ2-5; v_gene: TRBV21-1; abundance: few; d_gene: .; CDR3aa: CASSDLPGTGDETQYF; CDR3nt: TGTGCCAGCAGCGACTTGCCGGGGACAGGGGATGAGACCCAGTACTTC
j_gene: TRBJ1-1; v_gene: TRBV18; abundance: .; d_gene: .; CDR3aa: CASSYSTGNTEAFF; CDR3nt: TGTGCCAGCTCCTATTCGACAGGGAACACTGAAGCTTTCTTT
j_gene: TRBJ2-5; v_gene: TRBV2; abundance: many; d_gene: .; CDR3aa: CASSVAISETQYF; CDR3nt: TGTGCCAGCAGTGTCGCCATTTCCGAGACCCAGTACTTC
j_gene: TRBJ1-1; v_gene: TRBV11-2; abundance: .; d_gene: .; CDR3aa: CASSLDSTYTEAFF; CDR3nt: TGTGCCAGCAGCTTAGACTCGACGTACACTGAAGCTTTCTTT
j_gene: TRBJ2-3; v_gene: TRBV7-3; abundance: few; d_gene: TRBD2; CDR3aa: CASSQKGLAGGTAQYF; CDR3nt: TGTGCCAGCAGCCAGAAAGGACTAGCGGGGGGGACGGCGCAGTATTTT